The clone carrying this T cell receptor beta chain appeared many times. Transcripts of RNA were the source for amplifying TCR beta CDR3 regions. Second-round multiplex PCR came after a first-round RT-PCR that employed HTBI primers. Via MiXCR, TCRdb re-called the multiplex PCR reads, giving one row per CDR3 protein. Among 400,000 or so distinct CDR3 sequences, approximately 17% were seen once, and the ten largest hold 2% to 3%. The J segment lost 2 bases and the V segment lost 5 bases, leaving 6 bases of the junction unmatched. Per the germline V gene, CDR1 is SGHAT and CDR2 is FQDESV (reference sequence). This CDR3 is built from 16 residues. This sample was included in a study of Graves' ophthalmopathy and Graves' hyperthyroidism.

Sequencing was performed on peripheral blood. The chain is built from TRBV11-1 and TRBJ2-7, with 13 bases aligning to TRBD2. The clonotype was recovered from an adult woman with stable Graves' hyperthyroidism. Written as DNA, the CDR3 is TGTGCCAGCAGCCCTGGGACTAGCGGGACTACCTACGAGCAGTACTTC. Residues: CASSPGTSGTTYEQYF.